The 17 T cell receptor beta chains below come from one sample, sequenced in a study of OX40 agonist ivuxolimab in advanced cancers. Clones were read by immunoSEQ multiplex PCR, and TCRdb kept only the in-frame ones, dropping some. The sample lists approximately 57,000 clones, over 75% occurring once. Sequenced here: CD4+ or CD8+ T cells sorted from blood, sampled in a trial of the OX40 agonist ivuxolimab. Receptors originate from an adult with an advanced solid tumor such as melanoma, head and neck, liver or kidney cancer.

As to this clone: Mismatch with germline at one junction end may stem from a read error. The V and J genes are TRBV30 and TRBJ2-5; 9 bases align to TRBD2. Germline lookup yields CDR1 GTSNPN and CDR2 SVGIG (reference sequence). The CDR3 is made up of 11 amino acids. DNA for the CDR3: TGTGCCTGGAGTGTAGCGGGAGGCTTGGACTTC. Its translation is CAWSVAGGLDF.

With regard to this clone: The DNA is omitted, as the CDR3 cannot be located on it reliably, and the CDR3 follows TCRdb's listing. V usage is TRBV21-1 and J usage is TRBJ1-3; the table's TRBD1 call for D was not verified on the DNA. TRBV21-1 is listed as a pseudogene. The CDR3 sequence runs 21 residues, both termini included. The CDR3: CASSKVGHGTTLFRSGNTIYF.

The chain recombines TRBV10-3 with TRBJ2-5; tentative D call: TRBD1 (5 bases). The CDR3 length is 13 residues. Germline CDR1 reads ENHRY; CDR2 reads SYGVKD. The germline V and J ends were trimmed by 6 bases and 4 bases, with 12 bases remaining between them. The CDR3 DNA sequence: TGTGCCATCAGGGGGCCCGTAGGAGAGACCCAGTACTTC. Amino acid sequence: CAIRGPVGETQYF.

This clone was seen a handful of times. The genes are TRBV19 and TRBJ1-2; 8 positions agree with TRBD1. In germline, CDR1 is LNHDA, CDR2 SQIVND (reference sequence). The CDR3 length is 14 residues. V gave up 5 bases and J gave up 4 bases; unmatched junction bases: 6. The CDR3 region is CASSLRQGSYGYTF. In nucleotides, the CDR3 is TGTGCCAGTAGTCTCCGACAGGGGAGCTATGGCTACACCTTC.

As to this clone: The sample contains more than one DNA sequence encoding this CDR3. The chain is built from TRBV30 and TRBJ1-5; D remains ambiguous. This CDR3 is 13 amino acids long. V was pared by 3 bases and J by 3 bases, with 9 bases between. Germline V gives CDR1 GTSNPN, CDR2 SVGIG (reference sequence). CDR3 residues: CAWSDGNNQPQHF. As DNA, the CDR3 is TGTGCCTGGAGCGACGGGAACAATCAGCCCCAGCATTTT.

The chain combines TRBV28 with TRBJ2-7, with D perhaps matching TRBD2 (6 bases). The CDR3 length is 15 residues. Trimming left V 6 bases short and J 0 bases short, with 15 bases between. Germline V CDR1 and CDR2: MDHEN, SYDVKM. For the CDR3, the DNA is TGTGCCAGCAGCCAACCGGGACTTAGCTCCTACGAGCAGTACTTC. Encoded protein: CASSQPGLSSYEQYF.

This clone was counted once. The chain recombines TRBV13 with TRBJ1-4; D is ambiguous. CDR1 and CDR2 (germline): PRHDT, FYEKMQ (reference sequence). V lost 6 bases to trimming and J lost 8 bases, with 13 bases between them. The CDR3 loop spans 13 amino acids. In nucleotides, the CDR3 is TGTGCCAGCAGACCAAGAGAGGGAGAAAAACTGTTTTTT. It specifies CASRPREGEKLFF.

V usage is TRBV28 and J usage is TRBJ1-5; D not certain. V lost 3 bases, J lost 0 bases, and 6 bases lay in between. The CDR3 totals 14 residues. Per germline, CDR1 MDHEN and CDR2 SYDVKM. The CDR3 DNA reads as TGTGCCAGCAGTTTTGACAATAGCAATCAGCCCCAGCATTTT. Encoded protein: CASSFDNSNQPQHF.

This chain joins TRBV19 and TRBJ2-1; 7 nucleotides line up with TRBD2. Trimming cost V 5 bases and J 3 bases; bases outside gene matches: 10. CDR1 and CDR2 from the germline V gene are LNHDA and SQIVND (reference sequence). The CDR3 runs 16 residues. DNA of the CDR3: TGTGCCAGTAGTCCCTCCCTAGCGGACGGCTACAATGAGCAGTTCTTC. Protein product: CASSPSLADGYNEQFF.

V gene TRBV5-1 combines with J gene TRBJ2-5; 7 bases are a match to TRBD1. Looked up from germline, CDR1 is SGHRS and CDR2 is YFSETQ. The CDR3 covers 14 residues. Trimming at V came to 4 bases and at J to 2 bases, leaving 5 bases not matched to a gene. As DNA, the CDR3 is TGCGCCAGCAGCCCGACAGGGCCACAAGAGACCCAGTACTTC. Translated, it gives CASSPTGPQETQYF. Supplemented by reference TRBV5-1 and TRBJ2-5, the full variable domain reads KAGVTQTPRYLIKTRGQQVTLSCSPISGHRSVSWYQQTPGQGLQFLFEYFSETQRNKGNFPGRFSGRQFSNSRSEMNVSTLELGDSALYLCASSPTGPQETQYFGPGTRLLVL.

The chain combines TRBV5-8 with TRBJ2-5, with D unclear. Trimming cost V 6 bases and J 5 bases, with 11 bases left between them. The CDR3 has 12 amino acids. Germline V CDR1 and CDR2: SGHTS, YDEGEE. CDR3 nucleotides: TGTGCCAGCACCTCCTTCGGGGAGACCCAGTACTTC. This codes for CASTSFGETQYF.

The chain recombines TRBV7-8 with TRBJ1-4; possible D gene TRBD1, 5 bases. The CDR3 loop spans 18 amino acids. Germline CDR1 SGHVS, CDR2 FQNEAQ. Between the trimmed V and J ends, which lost 5 bases and 5 bases, there was a span of 24 bases. The CDR3 spells CASSRTHPATGPNEKLFF. DNA for the CDR3: TGTGCCAGCAGCCGCACACACCCAGCAACAGGACCCAATGAAAAACTGTTTTTT. Full variable domain (rest looked up from reference TRBV7-8 and TRBJ1-4): GAGVSQSPRYKVAKRGQDVALRCDPISGHVSLFWYQQALGQGPEFLTYFQNEAQLDKSGLPSDRFFAERPEGSVSTLKIQRTQQEDSAVYLCASSRTHPATGPNEKLFFGSGTQLSVL.

A single count supports this clone. J is TRBJ1-2 and V is TRBV4-3; a possible D gene is TRBD1 (6 bases). Germline CDR1 is LGHNA and CDR2 is YSLEER. Trimming left V 5 bases short and J 3 bases short, with 10 bases between. The CDR3 spans 13 residues. The CDR3: CASSSGHHYGYTF. CDR3 bases: TGCGCCAGCAGCTCGGGACATCACTATGGCTACACCTTC.

The chain employs TRBV5-4 and TRBJ2-5; no definite D call. V was clipped by 0 bases and J by 4 bases, with 19 bases between them. The CDR3 is made up of 17 amino acids. The germline CDR1 and CDR2 sequences are SGHNT and YYREEE (reference sequence). The DNA for the CDR3 is TGTGCCAGCAGCTTGGCTGCCAACCCGGCTCCAGGAGAGACCCAGTACTTC. Residues: CASSLAANPAPGETQYF. The variable domain in full, with the rest retrieved from reference TRBV5-4 and TRBJ2-5, is ETGVTQSPTHLIKTRGQQVTLRCSSQSGHNTVSWYQQALGQGPQFIFQYYREEENGRGNFPPRFSGLQFPNYSSELNVNALELDDSALYLCASSLAANPAPGETQYFGPGTRLLVL.

This chain connects TRBV6-4 to TRBJ2-6, with D perhaps matching TRBD1 (6 bases). CDR1 is MRHNA and CDR2 is SNTAGT in the germline V gene. The CDR3 totals 17 residues. V dropped 6 bases and J dropped 4 bases, with 19 bases sitting between them. The CDR3 here is CASRMTGGLVGANVLTF. The CDR3 DNA follows: TGTGCCAGCAGAATGACAGGTGGCCTTGTGGGGGCCAACGTCCTGACTTTC.

The chain joins TRBV30 to TRBJ1-6, with TRBD1 identical over 7 bases. After removal of 0 bases from V and 8 bases from J, the junction contained 1 base not matched to a gene. There are 13 residues in the CDR3. From germline, CDR1 is GTSNPN and CDR2 SVGIG (reference sequence). This CDR3 is CAWSVQGYSPLHF. In nucleotides, the CDR3 is TGTGCCTGGAGTGTACAGGGGTATTCACCCCTCCACTTT.

On this clone: One end of the junction fails to match germline, which may point to a read error. This chain joins TRBV28 and TRBJ1-5; TRBD1 might be the D (6 bases). Germline lookup yields CDR1 MDHEN and CDR2 SYDVKM. This CDR3 spans 12 amino acids. DNA of the CDR3: TGTGCCAGCAGCGGGGGGCCCTTTGATTCCGTTTTT. The encoded protein is CASSGGPFDSVF.